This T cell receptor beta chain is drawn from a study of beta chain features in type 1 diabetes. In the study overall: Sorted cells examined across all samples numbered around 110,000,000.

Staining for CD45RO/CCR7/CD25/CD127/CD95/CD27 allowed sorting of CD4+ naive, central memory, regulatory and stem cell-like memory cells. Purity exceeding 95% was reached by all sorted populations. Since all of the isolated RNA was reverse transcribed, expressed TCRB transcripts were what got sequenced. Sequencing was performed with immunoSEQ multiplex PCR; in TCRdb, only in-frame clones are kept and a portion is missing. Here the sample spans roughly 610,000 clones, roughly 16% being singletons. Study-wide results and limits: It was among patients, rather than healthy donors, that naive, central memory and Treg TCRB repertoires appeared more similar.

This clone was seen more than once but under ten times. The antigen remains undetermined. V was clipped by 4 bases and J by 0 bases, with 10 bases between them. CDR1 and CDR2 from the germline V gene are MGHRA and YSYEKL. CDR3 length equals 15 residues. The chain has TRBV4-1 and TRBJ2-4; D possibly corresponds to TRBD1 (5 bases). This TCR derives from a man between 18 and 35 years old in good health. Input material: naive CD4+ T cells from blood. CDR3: CASSPLGLAKNIQYF. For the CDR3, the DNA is TGCGCCAGCAGCCCCCTGGGGCTAGCCAAAAACATTCAGTACTTC.